This TCR beta chain emerged from a study of tissue T cells after allogeneic stem cell transplantation. Findings and limits, study-wide: TCR repertoires tracked anatomic similarity, regardless of disease or transplant status. Only a limited share of tissue TCRs appeared in blood or spleen.

This clone has more than one count but fewer than ten. Its antigen is as yet unknown. Gene names are the mouse ones. The read terminates 1 residue ahead of where the CDR3 ends, so the germline J gene completes it. Time point reported: mouse harvest day 7 after allogeneic transplant. Mouse grafts combined 10^7 T-cell-depleted bone marrow cells with 10^6 splenic CD5+ T cells. B6 (H2b) cells into BALB/c (H2d) mice; tissues taken at day 7 or 14. TCRbeta CDR3 was sequenced at survey depth with template counts. Sequencing used immunoSEQ multiplex PCR; TCRdb keeps in-frame clones, though not all of them. Of 2,000 or so clones listed, approximately 60% are singletons. Germline CDR1 and CDR2: NNHNN and SYGAGS (reference sequence). The V gene end was trimmed by 7 bases and the J gene end by 3 bases; junction bases not matched to a gene: 7. The CDR3 consists of 14 residues.

What was sequenced was liver tissue. This clonotype was obtained from a female BALB/c mouse given C57BL/6 T cells with graft-versus-host disease after an allogeneic hematopoietic cell transplant. V and J are TRBV13-2 and TRBJ2-3; the match to TRBD2 covers 8 bases. The part of the CDR3 DNA that was read is TGTGCCAGCACGGGACTGGAGGGGGCAGAAACGCTGTAT. Amino acids: CASTGLEGAETLY. The CDR3 reads in full as CASTGLEGAETLYF.